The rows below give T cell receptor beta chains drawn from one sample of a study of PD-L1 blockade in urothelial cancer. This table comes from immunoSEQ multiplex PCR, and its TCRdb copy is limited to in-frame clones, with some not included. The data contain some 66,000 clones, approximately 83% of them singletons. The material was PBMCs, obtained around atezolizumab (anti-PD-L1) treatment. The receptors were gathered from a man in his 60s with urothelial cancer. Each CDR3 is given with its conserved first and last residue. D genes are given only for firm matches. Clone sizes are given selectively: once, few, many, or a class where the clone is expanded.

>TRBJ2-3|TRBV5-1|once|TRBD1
TGCGCCAGCAGCCTGGGGACAGAGACAGATACGCAGTATTTT
CASSLGTETDTQYF
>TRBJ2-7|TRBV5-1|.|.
TGCGCCAGCAGCTGGCTGGACTCTCTTGGGGAGCAGTACTTC
CASSWLDSLGEQYF
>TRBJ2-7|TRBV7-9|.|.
TGTGCCAGCAGCTTACACGGAGACTCCTACGAGCAGTACTTC
CASSLHGDSYEQYF
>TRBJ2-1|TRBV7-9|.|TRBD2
TGTGCCAGCAGTCCGGGACTAGCGCGGAATGAGCAGTTCTTC
CASSPGLARNEQFF
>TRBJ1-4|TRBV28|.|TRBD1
TGTGCCAGCAGTCTAAACAGGGGCCCCACAGGGGAAAAACTGTTTTTT
CASSLNRGPTGEKLFF
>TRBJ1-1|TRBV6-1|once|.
TGTGCCAGCAGGGAAACCAGGCCTACTGAAGCTTTCTTT
CASRETRPTEAFF
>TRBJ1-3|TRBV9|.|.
TGTGCCAGCAGCCCCCCGGAGGAGGGCGGCTCTGGAAACACCATATATTTT
CASSPPEEGGSGNTIYF
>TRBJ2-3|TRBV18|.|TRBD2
TGTGCCAGCTCACCATCCCTAGCGGGGGACACAGATACGCAGTATTTT
CASSPSLAGDTDTQYF
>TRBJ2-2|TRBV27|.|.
TGTGCCAGCATGCTAGGGGCCGGGGAGCTGTTTTTT
CASMLGAGELFF
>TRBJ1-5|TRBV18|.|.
TGTGCCAGCTCACCGGCGGGGGTGTATAGCAATCAGCCCCAGCATTTT
CASSPAGVYSNQPQHF
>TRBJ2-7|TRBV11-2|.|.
TGTGCCAGCAGCTTGAGGGCAGGGGGGACCTACGAGCAGTACTTC
CASSLRAGGTYEQYF
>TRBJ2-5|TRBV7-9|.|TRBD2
TGTGCCAGCAGCTTAAGGGGAGGCGGGGGGGCTCTCCAGGAGACCCAGTACTTC
CASSLRGGGGALQETQYF
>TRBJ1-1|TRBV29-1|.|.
TGCAGCGTTGGTGGGGAAGGTAGGGGCGGGAACACTGAAGCTTTCTTT
CSVGGEGRGGNTEAFF
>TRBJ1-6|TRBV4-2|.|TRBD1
TGTGCCAGCAGCCAAGCACAGGGGGATAATTCACCCCTCCACTTT
CASSQAQGDNSPLHF
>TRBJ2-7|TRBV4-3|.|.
TGCGCCAGCAGCCCGGGGGTCACCCTACTCTACGAGCAGTACTTC
CASSPGVTLLYEQYF
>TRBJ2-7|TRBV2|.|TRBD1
TGTGCCAGCAGTCCCGGGACAGGTCCCAGCCAAGATTACGAGCAGTACTTC
CASSPGTGPSQDYEQYF
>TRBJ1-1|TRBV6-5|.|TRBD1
TGTGCCAGCAGAGACAGGGGAAACACTGAAGCTTTCTTT
CASRDRGNTEAFF
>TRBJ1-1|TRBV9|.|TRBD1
TGTGCCAGCAGCGTGACAGGGTCGAACACTGAAGCTTTCTTT
CASSVTGSNTEAFF
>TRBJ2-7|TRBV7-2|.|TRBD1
TGTGCCAGCAGCCCGGACAGGGGCCTATACGAGCAGTACTTC
CASSPDRGLYEQYF
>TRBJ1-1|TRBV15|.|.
TGTGCCACCAGCAGCGGGTTTGAAGCTTTCTTT
CATSSGFEAFF
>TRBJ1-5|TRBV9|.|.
TGTGCCAGCAGCGTAGGGGCAGGGGGCAATCAGCCCCAGCATTTT
CASSVGAGGNQPQHF
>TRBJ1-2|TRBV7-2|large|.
TGTGCCAGCAGCTTAGGTTCGAGCCGGGGGGATGGCTACACCTTC
CASSLGSSRGDGYTF
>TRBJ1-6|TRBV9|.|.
TGTGCCAGCAGCGTAGCTACCGGGGTAAATTCACCCCTCCACTTT
CASSVATGVNSPLHF
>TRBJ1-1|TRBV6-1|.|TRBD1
TGTGCCAGCAGTGTACAGGGGCGGCACACTGAAGCTTTCTTT
CASSVQGRHTEAFF
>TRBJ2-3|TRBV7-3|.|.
TGTGCCAGCAGCTTAAATCTTGGAGGCACAGATACGCAGTATTTT
CASSLNLGGTDTQYF
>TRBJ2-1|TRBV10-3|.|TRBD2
TGTGCCATCAGTGAACCCGGGACTAGCGGGCATGAGCAGTTCTTC
CAISEPGTSGHEQFF
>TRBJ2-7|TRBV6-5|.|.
TGTGCCAGCAGTTACCGGCTCAGGGGCGAGCAGTACTTC
CASSYRLRGEQYF
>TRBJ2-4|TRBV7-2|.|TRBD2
TGTGCCAGCAGCGAGACTAGCGGCGCCAAAAACATTCAGTACTTC
CASSETSGAKNIQYF
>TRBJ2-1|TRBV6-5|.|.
TGTGCCAGCAGTACGGGACTCTCCTACAATGAGCAGTTCTTC
CASSTGLSYNEQFF
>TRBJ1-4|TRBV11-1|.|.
TGTGCCAGCAGCGAATACACAGCAACTAATGAAAAACTGTTTTTT
CASSEYTATNEKLFF
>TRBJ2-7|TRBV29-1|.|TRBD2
TGCAGCGTTGAAGTGCTAAATCGGACTAGCGGGGAAAAATTCTCCTACGAGCAGTACTTC
CSVEVLNRTSGEKFSYEQYF
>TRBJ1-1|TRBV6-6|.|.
TGTGCCATCCGGGGGGGGGTCTCTATTAACACTGAAGCTTTCTTT
CAIRGGVSINTEAFF
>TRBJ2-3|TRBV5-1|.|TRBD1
TGCGCCAGCAGCCAACCTGGGACAGAGCTAGGCGATACGCAGTATTTT
CASSQPGTELGDTQYF
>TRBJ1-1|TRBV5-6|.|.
TGTGCCAGCAGCTTCGACAGGAACACTGAAGCTTTCTTT
CASSFDRNTEAFF
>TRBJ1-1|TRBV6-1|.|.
TGTGCCAGCAGTGAAGAGAGTATAGTAATGAACACTGAAGCTTTCTTT
CASSEESIVMNTEAFF
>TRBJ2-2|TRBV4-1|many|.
TGCGCCAGCAGCCAAGTTGTGACAACGAACACCGGGGAGCTGTTTTTT
CASSQVVTTNTGELFF
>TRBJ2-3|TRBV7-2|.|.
TGTGCCAGCAGTCTAGGCCTACCGGGCACAGATACGCAGTATTTT
CASSLGLPGTDTQYF
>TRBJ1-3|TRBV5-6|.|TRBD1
TGTGCCAGCAGCCCCGGGACAGGGTCTCTAGACACCATATATTTT
CASSPGTGSLDTIYF
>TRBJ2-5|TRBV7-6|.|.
TGTGCCAGCAGGCAGGCCCAAGGGAGACAAGAGACCCAGTACTTC
CASRQAQGRQETQYF
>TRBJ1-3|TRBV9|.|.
TGTGCCAGCAGCCGAGGGGGTTCTGGAAACACCATATATTTT
CASSRGGSGNTIYF
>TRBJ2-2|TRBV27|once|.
TGTGCCAGCAGTCCGTACAGGGCTGTCACCGGGGAGCTGTTTTTT
CASSPYRAVTGELFF
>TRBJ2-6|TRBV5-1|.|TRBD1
TGCGCCAGCGGTCGGGACAGGGGATCTGGGGCCAACGTCCTGACTTTC
CASGRDRGSGANVLTF
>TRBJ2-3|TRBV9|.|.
TGTGCCAGCAGCGTAGCGGGGAGCAGCACAGATACGCAGTATTTT
CASSVAGSSTDTQYF
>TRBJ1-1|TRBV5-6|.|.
TGTGCCAGCAGTTTCTCGAGGATGAACACTGAAGCTTTCTTT
CASSFSRMNTEAFF
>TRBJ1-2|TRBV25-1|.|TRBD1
TGTGCCAGCAGCCATTTAGATGGGGACAGAGGTTATGGCTACACCTTC
CASSHLDGDRGYGYTF
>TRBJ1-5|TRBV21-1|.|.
TGTGCCAGCACCCCAACGGGAGAAGGGCGATGGGAGTATAGCAATCAGCCCCAGCATTTT
CASTPTGEGRWEYSNQPQHF
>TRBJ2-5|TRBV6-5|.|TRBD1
TGTGCCAGCATCGGGACAGGCCTCCAAGAGACCCAGTACTTC
CASIGTGLQETQYF
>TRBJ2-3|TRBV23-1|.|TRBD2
TGCGCCAGCAGTCAATCGGATTGCGGGGGGGATGGCACAGATACGCAGTATTTT
CASSQSDCGGDGTDTQYF
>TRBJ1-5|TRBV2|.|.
TGTGCCAGCAGTGGGACTCCCTGGGGATCACGCCAGCATTTT
CASSGTPWGSRQHF
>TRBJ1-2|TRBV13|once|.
TGTGCCAGCAGCCAACAGGGCTCTAACTATGGCTACACCTTC
CASSQQGSNYGYTF